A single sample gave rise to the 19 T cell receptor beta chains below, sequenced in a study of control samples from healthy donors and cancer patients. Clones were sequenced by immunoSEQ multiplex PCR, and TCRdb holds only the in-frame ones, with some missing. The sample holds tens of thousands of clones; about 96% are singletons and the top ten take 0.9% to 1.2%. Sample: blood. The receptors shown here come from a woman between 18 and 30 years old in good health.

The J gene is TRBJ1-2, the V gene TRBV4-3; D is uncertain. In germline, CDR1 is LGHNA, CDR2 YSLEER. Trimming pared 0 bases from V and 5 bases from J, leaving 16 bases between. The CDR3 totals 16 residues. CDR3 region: CASSQEKEGLLYGYTF. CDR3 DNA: TGCGCCAGCAGCCAAGAAAAGGAAGGGCTCTTATATGGCTACACCTTC.

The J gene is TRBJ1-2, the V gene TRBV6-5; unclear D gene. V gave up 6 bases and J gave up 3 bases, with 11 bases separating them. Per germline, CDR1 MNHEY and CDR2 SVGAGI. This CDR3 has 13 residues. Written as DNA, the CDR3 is TGTGCCAGCAGAAGGGTTGCTGACTATGGCTACACCTTC. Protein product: CASRRVADYGYTF.

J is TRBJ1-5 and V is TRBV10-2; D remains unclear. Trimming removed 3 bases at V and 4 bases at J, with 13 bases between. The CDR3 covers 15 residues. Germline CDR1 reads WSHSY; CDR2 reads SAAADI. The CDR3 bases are TGCGCCAGCAGTGATCCAGTGGGGAGGAATCAGCCCCAGCATTTT. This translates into CASSDPVGRNQPQHF.

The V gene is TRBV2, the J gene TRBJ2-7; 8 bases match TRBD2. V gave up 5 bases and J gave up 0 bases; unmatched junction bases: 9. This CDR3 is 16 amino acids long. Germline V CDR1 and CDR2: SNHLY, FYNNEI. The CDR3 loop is CASSTRTSPLSYEQYF. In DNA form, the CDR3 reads TGTGCCAGCAGTACCCGGACTAGCCCCCTCTCCTACGAGCAGTACTTC.

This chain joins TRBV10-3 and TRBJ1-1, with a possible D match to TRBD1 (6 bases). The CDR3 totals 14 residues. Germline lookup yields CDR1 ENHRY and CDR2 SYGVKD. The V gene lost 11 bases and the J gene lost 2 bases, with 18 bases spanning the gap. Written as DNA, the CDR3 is TGTGCCGCTCGCCGGGACACCGGAAACACTGAAGCTTTCTTT. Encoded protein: CAARRDTGNTEAFF.

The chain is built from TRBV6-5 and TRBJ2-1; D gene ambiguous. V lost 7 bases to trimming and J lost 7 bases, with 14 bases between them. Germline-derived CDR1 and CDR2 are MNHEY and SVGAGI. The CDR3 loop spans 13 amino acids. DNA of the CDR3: TGTGCCAGCAAATATAGAGAAGTAAATGAGCAGTTCTTC. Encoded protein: CASKYREVNEQFF.

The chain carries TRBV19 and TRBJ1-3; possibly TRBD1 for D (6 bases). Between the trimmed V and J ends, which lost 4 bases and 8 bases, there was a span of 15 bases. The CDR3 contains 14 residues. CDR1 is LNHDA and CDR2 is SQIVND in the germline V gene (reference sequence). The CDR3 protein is CASSTTGNRDTIYF. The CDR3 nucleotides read TGTGCCAGTAGTACTACAGGGAATCGAGACACCATATATTTT.

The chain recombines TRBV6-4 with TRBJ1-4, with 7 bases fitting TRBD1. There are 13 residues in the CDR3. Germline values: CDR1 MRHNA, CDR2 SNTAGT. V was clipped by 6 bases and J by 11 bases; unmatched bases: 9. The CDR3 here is CASSDGDSWKLFF. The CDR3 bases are TGTGCCAGCAGCGACGGGGACAGTTGGAAACTGTTTTTT.

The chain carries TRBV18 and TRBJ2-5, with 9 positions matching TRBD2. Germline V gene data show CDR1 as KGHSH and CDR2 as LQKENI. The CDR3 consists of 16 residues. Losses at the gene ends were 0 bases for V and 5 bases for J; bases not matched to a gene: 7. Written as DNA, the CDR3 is TGTGCCAGCTCACCACCTGACGGACTAGCGTGGGAGACCCAGTACTTC. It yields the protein CASSPPDGLAWETQYF.

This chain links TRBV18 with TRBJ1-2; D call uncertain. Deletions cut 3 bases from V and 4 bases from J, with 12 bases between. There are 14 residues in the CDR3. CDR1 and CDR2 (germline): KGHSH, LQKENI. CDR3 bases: TGTGCCAGCTCACCTAGCTCGGATTTCTATGGCTACACCTTC. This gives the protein CASSPSSDFYGYTF.

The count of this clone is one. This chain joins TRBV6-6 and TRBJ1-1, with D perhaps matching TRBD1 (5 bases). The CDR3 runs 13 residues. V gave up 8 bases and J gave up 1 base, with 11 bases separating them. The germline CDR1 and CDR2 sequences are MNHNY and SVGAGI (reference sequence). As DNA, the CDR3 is TGTGCCAGCCTTCGGGACGGGAACACTGAAGCTTTCTTT. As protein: CASLRDGNTEAFF.

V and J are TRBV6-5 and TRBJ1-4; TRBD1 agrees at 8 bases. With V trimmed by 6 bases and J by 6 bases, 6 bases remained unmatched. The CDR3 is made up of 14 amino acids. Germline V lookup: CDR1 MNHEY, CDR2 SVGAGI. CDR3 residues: CASSRTGSDEKLFF. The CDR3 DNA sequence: TGTGCCAGCAGCCGGACAGGGTCCGATGAAAAACTGTTTTTT.

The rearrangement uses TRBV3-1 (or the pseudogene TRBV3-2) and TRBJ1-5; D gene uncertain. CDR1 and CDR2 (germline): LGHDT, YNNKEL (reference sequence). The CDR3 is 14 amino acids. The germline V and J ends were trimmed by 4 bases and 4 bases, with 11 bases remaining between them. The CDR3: CASSPQWANQPQHF. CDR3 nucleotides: TGTGCCAGCAGCCCTCAATGGGCTAATCAGCCCCAGCATTTT.

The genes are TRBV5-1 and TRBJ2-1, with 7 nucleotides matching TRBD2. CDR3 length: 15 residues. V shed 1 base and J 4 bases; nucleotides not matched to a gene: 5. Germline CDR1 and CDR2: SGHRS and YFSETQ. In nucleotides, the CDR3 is TGCGCCAGCAGCTTGTCGGGGGGTCCTTACAATGAGCAGTTCTTC. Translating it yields CASSLSGGPYNEQFF.

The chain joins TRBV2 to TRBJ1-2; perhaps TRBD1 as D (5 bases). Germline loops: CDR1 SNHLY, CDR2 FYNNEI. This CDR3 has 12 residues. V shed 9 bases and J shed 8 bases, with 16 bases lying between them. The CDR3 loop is CASWTLGGGYTF. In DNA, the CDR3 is TGTGCCAGTTGGACCTTGGGGGGAGGCTACACCTTC.

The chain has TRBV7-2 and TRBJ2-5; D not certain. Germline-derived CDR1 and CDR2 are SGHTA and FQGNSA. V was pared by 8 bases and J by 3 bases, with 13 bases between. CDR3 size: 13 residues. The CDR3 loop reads CASLRTPKETQYF. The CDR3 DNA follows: TGTGCCAGCTTACGGACGCCGAAAGAGACCCAGTACTTC.

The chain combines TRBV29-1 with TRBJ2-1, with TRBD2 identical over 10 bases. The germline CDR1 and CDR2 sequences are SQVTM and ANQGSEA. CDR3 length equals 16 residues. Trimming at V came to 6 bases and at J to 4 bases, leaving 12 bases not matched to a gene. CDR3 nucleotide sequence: TGCAGCGTCGAGTATCGGAGCGGGGGGGCATACAATGAGCAGTTCTTC. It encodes CSVEYRSGGAYNEQFF.

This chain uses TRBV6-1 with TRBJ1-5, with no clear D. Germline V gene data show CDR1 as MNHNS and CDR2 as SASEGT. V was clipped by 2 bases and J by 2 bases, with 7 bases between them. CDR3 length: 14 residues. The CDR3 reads CASSESGRNQPQHF. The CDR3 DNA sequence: TGTGCCAGCAGTGAATCCGGCCGCAATCAGCCCCAGCATTTT.

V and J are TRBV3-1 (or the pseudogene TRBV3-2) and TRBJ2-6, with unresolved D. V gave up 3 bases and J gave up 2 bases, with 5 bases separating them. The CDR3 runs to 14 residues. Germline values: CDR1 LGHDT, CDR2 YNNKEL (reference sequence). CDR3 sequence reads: CASSHRTGANVLTF. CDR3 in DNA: TGTGCCAGCAGCCATCGAACTGGGGCCAACGTCCTGACTTTC.